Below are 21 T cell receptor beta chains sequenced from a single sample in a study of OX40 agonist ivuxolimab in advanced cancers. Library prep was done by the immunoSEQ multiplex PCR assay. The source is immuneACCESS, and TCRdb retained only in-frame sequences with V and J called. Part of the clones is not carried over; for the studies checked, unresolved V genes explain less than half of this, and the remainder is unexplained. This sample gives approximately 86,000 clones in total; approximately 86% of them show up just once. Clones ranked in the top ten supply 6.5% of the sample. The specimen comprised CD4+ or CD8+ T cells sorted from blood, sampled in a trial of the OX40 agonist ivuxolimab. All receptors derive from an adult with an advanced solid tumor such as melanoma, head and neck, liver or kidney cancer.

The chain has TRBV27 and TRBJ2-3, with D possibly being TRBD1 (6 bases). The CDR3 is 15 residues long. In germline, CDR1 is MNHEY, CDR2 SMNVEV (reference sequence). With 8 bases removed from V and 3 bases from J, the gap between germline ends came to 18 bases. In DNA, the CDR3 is TGTGCCAGCGGCCAAGGGGGTACGCCGACAGATACGCAGTATTTT. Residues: CASGQGGTPTDTQYF.

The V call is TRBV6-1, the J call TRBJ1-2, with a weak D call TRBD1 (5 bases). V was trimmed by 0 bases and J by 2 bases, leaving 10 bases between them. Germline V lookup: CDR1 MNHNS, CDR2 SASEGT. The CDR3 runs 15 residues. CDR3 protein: CASSEAGGINYGYTF. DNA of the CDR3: TGTGCCAGCAGTGAAGCTGGGGGGATCAACTATGGCTACACCTTC.

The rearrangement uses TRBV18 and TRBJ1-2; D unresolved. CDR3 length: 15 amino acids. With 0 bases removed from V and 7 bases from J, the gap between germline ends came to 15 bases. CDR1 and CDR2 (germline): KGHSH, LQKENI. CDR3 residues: CASSPPAAELRGYTF. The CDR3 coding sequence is TGTGCCAGCTCACCACCAGCCGCGGAATTGCGTGGCTACACCTTC.

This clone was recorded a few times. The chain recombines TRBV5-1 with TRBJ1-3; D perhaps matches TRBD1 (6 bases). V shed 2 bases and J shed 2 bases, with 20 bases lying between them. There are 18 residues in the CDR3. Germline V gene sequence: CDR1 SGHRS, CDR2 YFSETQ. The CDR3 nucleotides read TGCGCCAGCAGCTTAGACGGATTTACAGGGCAGGCTGGAAACACCATATATTTT. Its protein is CASSLDGFTGQAGNTIYF.

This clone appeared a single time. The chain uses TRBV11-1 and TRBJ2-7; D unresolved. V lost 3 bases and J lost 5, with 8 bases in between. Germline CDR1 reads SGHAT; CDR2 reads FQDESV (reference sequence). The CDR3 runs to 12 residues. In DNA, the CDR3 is TGTGCCAGCAGCTTCTCGGCCCACGAGCAGTACTTC. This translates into CASSFSAHEQYF.

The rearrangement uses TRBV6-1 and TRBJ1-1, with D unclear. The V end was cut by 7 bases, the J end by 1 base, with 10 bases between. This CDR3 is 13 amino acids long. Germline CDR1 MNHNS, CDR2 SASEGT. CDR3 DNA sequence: TGTGCCAGCAAAAAGGGCACGAACACTGAAGCTTTCTTT. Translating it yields CASKKGTNTEAFF.

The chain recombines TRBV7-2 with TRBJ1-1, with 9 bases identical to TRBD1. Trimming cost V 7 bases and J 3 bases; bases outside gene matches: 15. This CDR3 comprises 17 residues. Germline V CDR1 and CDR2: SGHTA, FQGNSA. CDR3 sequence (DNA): TGTGCCAGCACTTCTCCGGGACAGGGCGGCGGGGACACTGAAGCTTTCTTT. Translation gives CASTSPGQGGGDTEAFF.

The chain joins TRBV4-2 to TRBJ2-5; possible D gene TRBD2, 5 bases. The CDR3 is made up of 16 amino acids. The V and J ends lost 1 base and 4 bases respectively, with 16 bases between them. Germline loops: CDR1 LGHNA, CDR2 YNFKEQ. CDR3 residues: CASSQVASRGGETQYF. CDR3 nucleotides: TGTGCCAGCAGCCAAGTGGCTAGCCGCGGAGGAGAGACCCAGTACTTC.

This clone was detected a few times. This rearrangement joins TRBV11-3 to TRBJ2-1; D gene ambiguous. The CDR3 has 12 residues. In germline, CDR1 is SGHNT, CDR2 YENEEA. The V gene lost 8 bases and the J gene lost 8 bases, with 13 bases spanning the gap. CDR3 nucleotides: TGTGCCAGCGGCCTACGCCCCGATGAGCAGTTCTTC. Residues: CASGLRPDEQFF.

DNA for the CDR3: TGTGCCTGGAGTGCAGGACAAAGCAACTACGAGCAGTACTTC. This sequence encodes CAWSAGQSNYEQYF. The rearrangement joins TRBV30 to TRBJ2-5; D is perhaps TRBD1 (5 bases). The J call may be incorrect, as the DNA end agrees better with TRBJ2-7. CDR3 length equals 14 residues. Per the germline V gene, CDR1 is GTSNPN and CDR2 is SVGIG (reference sequence).

As DNA, the CDR3 is TGCGCCAGCAGCCCGGGGGCAGCGGGGAACACGCAGTATTTT. Protein sequence: CASSPGAAGNTQYF. The chain employs TRBV5-1 and TRBJ2-3, with a weak D call TRBD2 (7 bases). V lost 4 bases to trimming and J lost 9 bases, with 18 bases between them. There are 14 residues in the CDR3. Germline lookup yields CDR1 SGHRS and CDR2 YFSETQ.

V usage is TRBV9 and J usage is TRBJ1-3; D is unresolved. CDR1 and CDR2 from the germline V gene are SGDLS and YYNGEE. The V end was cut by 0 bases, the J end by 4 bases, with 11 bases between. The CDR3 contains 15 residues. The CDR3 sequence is CASSVDRSLGNTIYF. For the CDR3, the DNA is TGTGCCAGCAGCGTAGACCGCTCCCTCGGAAACACCATATATTTT.

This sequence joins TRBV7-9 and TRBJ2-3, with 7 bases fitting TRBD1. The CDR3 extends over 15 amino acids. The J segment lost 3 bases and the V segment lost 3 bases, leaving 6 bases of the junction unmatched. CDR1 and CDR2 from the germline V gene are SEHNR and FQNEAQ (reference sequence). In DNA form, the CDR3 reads TGTGCCAGCAGCTTGGGGCAGGGGGAGACAGATACGCAGTATTTT. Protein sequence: CASSLGQGETDTQYF.

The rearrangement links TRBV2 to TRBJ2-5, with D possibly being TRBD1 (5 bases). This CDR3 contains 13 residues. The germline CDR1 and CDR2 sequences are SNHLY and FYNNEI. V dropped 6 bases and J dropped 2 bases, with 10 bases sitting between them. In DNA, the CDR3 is TGTGCCAGCAGCCTTGACAGTCAAGAGACCCAGTACTTC. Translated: CASSLDSQETQYF.

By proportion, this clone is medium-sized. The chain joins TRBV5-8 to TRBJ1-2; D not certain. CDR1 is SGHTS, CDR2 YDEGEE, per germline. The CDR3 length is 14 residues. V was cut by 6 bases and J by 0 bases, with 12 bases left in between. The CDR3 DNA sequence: TGTGCCAGCACTCCGAGGTTAGCTAACTATGGCTACACCTTC. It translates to CASTPRLANYGYTF.

The CDR3 sequence: CASSISGPNEKLFF. The CDR3 nucleotides are TGTGCCAGTAGTATTTCAGGACCTAATGAAAAACTGTTTTTT. The V and J genes are TRBV19 and TRBJ1-4; D is uncertain. The CDR3 is 14 residues long. Germline CDR1 LNHDA, CDR2 SQIVND (reference sequence). V dropped 3 bases and J dropped 3 bases, with 8 bases sitting between them.

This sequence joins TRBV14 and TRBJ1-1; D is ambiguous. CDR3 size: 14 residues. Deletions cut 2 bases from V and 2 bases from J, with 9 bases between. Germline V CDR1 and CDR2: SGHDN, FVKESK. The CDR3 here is CASSQSQFNTEAFF. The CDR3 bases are TGTGCCAGCAGCCAAAGTCAGTTTAACACTGAAGCTTTCTTT.

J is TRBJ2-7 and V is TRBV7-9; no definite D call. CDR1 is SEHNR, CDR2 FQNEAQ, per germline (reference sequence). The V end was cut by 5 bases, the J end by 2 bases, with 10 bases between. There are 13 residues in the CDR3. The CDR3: CASSRSITYEQYF. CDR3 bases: TGTGCCAGCAGCCGCTCCATTACCTACGAGCAGTACTTC.

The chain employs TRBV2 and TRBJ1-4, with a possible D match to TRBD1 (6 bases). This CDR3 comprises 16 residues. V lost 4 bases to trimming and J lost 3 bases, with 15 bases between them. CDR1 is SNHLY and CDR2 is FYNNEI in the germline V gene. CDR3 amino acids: CASSAQGWASNEKLFF. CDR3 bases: TGTGCCAGCAGTGCACAGGGATGGGCCTCTAATGAAAAACTGTTTTTT.

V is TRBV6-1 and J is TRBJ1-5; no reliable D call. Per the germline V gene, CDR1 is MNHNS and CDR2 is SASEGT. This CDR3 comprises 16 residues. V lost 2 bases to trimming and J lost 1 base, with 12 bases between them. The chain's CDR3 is CASSERIRRSNQPQHF. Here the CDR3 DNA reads TGTGCCAGCAGTGAAAGGATTAGGCGCAGCAATCAGCCCCAGCATTTT.

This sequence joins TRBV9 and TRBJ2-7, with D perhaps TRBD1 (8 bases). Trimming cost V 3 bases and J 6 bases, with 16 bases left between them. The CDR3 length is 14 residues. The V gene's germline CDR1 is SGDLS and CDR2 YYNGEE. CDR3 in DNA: TGTGCCAGCAGCGAGGCGTACAGGGGGGGCGAGCAGTACTTC. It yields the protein CASSEAYRGGEQYF.